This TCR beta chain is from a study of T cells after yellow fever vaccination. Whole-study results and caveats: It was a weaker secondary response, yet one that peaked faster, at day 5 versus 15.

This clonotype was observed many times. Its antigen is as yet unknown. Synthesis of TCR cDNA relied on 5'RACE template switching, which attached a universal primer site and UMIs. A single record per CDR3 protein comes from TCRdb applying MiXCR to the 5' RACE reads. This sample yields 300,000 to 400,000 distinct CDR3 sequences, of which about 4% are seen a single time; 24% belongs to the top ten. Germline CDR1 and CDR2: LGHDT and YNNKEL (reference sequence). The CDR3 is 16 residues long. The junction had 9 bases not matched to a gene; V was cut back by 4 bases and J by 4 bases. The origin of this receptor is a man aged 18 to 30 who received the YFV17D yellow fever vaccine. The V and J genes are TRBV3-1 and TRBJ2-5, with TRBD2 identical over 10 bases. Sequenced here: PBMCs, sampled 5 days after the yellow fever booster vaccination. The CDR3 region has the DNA TGTGCCAGCAGCCCCAAGAGCGGGGGGGTAGGAGAGACCCAGTACTTC. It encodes CASSPKSGGVGETQYF.